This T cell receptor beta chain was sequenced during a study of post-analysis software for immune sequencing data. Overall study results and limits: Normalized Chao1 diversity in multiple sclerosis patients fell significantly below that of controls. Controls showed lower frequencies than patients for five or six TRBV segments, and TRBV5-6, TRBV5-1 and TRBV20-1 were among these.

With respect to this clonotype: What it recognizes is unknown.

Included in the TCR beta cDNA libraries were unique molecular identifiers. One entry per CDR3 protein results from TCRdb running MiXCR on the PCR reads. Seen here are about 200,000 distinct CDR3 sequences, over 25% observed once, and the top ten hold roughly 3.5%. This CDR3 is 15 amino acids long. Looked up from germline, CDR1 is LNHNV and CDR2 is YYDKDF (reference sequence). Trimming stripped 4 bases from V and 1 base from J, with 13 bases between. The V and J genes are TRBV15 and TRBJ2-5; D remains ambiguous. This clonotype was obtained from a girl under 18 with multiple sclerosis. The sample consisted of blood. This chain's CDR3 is CATSTPRSSQETQYF. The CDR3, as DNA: TGTGCCACCAGCACCCCGAGGTCTTCCCAAGAGACCCAGTACTTC. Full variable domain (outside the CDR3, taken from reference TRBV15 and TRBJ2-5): DAMVIQNPRYQVTQFGKPVTLSCSQTLNHNVMYWYQQKSSQAPKLLFHYYDKDFNNEADTPDNFQSRRPNTSFCFLDIRSPGLGDTAMYLCATSTPRSSQETQYFGPGTRLLVL.